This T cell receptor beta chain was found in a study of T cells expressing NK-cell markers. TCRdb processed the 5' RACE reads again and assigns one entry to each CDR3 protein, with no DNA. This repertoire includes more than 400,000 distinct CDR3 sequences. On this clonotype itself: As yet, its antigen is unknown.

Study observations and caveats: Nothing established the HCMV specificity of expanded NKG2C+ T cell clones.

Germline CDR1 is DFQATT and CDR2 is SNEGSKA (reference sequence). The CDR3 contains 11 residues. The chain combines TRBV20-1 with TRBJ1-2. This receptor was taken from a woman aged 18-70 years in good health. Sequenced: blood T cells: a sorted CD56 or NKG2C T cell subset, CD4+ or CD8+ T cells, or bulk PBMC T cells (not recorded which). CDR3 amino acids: CSAAGHYGYTF.